Listed here are 4 T cell receptor beta chains from one sample, sequenced in a study of beta chain features in type 1 diabetes. Sequenced material consisted of expressed TCRB transcripts (all of the isolated RNA was reverse transcribed). Libraries were prepared by immunoSEQ multiplex PCR; TCRdb keeps only in-frame clonotypes and omits some of them. The data show 300,000 to 350,000 clones, about 14% seen once. Sequencing was carried out using central memory CD4+ T cells from blood. Every receptor here comes from a man aged 30 to 39 in good health.

This clone was detected ten times or more. This sequence joins TRBV10-3 and TRBJ2-7, with unresolved D. This CDR3 region has 13 residues. Trimming cost V 7 bases and J 6 bases, with 16 bases left between them. Germline V gives CDR1 ENHRY, CDR2 SYGVKD. CDR3 sequence reads: CAIILTFWSEQYF. CDR3 bases: TGTGCCATCATTCTTACCTTTTGGTCCGAGCAGTACTTC.

V and J are TRBV11-3 and TRBJ2-1, with D hard to call. Germline V gene data show CDR1 as SGHNT and CDR2 as YENEEA. The CDR3 consists of 12 residues. Between the trimmed V and J ends, which lost 1 base and 4 bases, there was a span of 2 bases. For the CDR3, the DNA is TGTGCCAGCAGCTTAGGGTACAATGAGCAGTTCTTC. The encoded protein is CASSLGYNEQFF.

The chain recombines TRBV11-3 with TRBJ2-3, with TRBD2 identical over 9 bases. V lost 3 bases, J lost 2 bases, and 6 bases stayed unmatched. Germline CDR1 is SGHNT and CDR2 is YENEEA. The CDR3 contains 16 residues. The CDR3 reads CASSFSGTSPTDTQYF. The CDR3 DNA follows: TGTGCCAGCAGCTTTTCGGGGACTAGCCCCACAGATACGCAGTATTTT.

The V call is TRBV4-3, the J call TRBJ1-2; 8 bases align to TRBD1. The CDR3 loop spans 15 amino acids. Germline loops: CDR1 LGHNA, CDR2 YSLEER. The trim removed 1 base at V and 2 bases at J, leaving 3 bases unmatched. CDR3 protein: CASSQGQGLNYGYTF. In DNA form, the CDR3 reads TGCGCCAGCAGCCAAGGACAGGGGCTGAACTATGGCTACACCTTC.